This T cell receptor beta chain derives from a study of graft-versus-host responses after intestinal transplantation. The protocol was immunoSEQ multiplex PCR, while the TCRdb copy is restricted to in-frame clones and leaves out a portion. The data contain 3,000 to 4,000 clones, approximately 94% of them seen just once; the ten biggest clones take up over 1%. This CDR3 region has 13 residues. Trimming left V 10 bases short and J 2 bases short, with 14 bases between. The germline V gene encodes CDR1 MNHEY and CDR2 SMNVEV (reference sequence). As concerns this clone: Other DNA sequences in the sample encode the same CDR3.

The sequencing here drew on PBMCs, taken 11 days after intestinal transplantation. This chain connects TRBV27 to TRBJ1-2; TRBD1 is a possible D gene (5 bases). This TCR was sampled from a human patient who received an intestinal transplant, so some T cells may come from the graft donor. For the CDR3, the DNA is TGTGCCACCGCGCAGGGCGGCAACTATGGCTACACCTTC. Protein sequence: CATAQGGNYGYTF.